The 10 T cell receptor beta chains reported below all come from one sample, sequenced in a study of cytomegalovirus exposure and HLA in healthy donors. Researchers ran the PCR with 60 Vbeta and 13 Jbeta primers. Here immunoSEQ multiplex PCR was the method, and the copy in TCRdb shows in-frame clones only, minus some. There are 130,000 to 150,000 clones in the sample; less than 85% occur only once, and approximately 10% lies in the top ten. Sequencing was done on a sample of PBMCs. The receptors here all came from a woman between 45 and 65 years old in good health and CMV-seropositive.

V is TRBV5-1 and J is TRBJ1-1, with D possibly matching TRBD1 (5 bases). The CDR3 has 14 amino acids. Germline V CDR1 and CDR2: SGHRS, YFSETQ. V lost 0 bases to trimming and J lost 2 bases, with 8 bases between them. The DNA for the CDR3 is TGCGCCAGCAGCTTGGAAGGGGAAAACACTGAAGCTTTCTTT. Translation: CASSLEGENTEAFF.

The chain links TRBV30 to TRBJ2-3; the D is unclear. Trimming removed 8 bases at V and 2 bases at J, with 11 bases between. CDR3 size: 12 residues. Germline V lookup: CDR1 GTSNPN, CDR2 SVGIG (reference sequence). The CDR3 is CATGSNTDTQYF. CDR3 nucleotides: TGTGCCACGGGTAGCAACACAGATACGCAGTATTTT. Complete variable domain (other parts from reference TRBV30 and TRBJ2-3): SQTIHQWPATLVQPVGSPLSLECTVEGTSNPNLYWYRQAAGRGLQLLFYSVGIGQISSEVPQNLSASRPQDRQFILSSKKLLLSDSGFYLCATGSNTDTQYFGPGTRLTVL.

The chain uses TRBV5-6 and TRBJ2-3; 14 bases align to TRBD2. The trim removed 5 bases at V and 2 bases at J, leaving 10 bases unmatched. Germline V gene lookup returns CDR1 SGHDT and CDR2 YYEEEE. CDR3 size: 18 residues. The CDR3 is CASRLMTSGGGYTDTQYF. In nucleotides, the CDR3 is TGTGCCAGCAGACTAATGACTAGCGGGGGGGGTTACACAGATACGCAGTATTTT.

The rearrangement uses TRBV6-6 and TRBJ2-7; the D is unclear. V lost 8 bases and J lost 1, with 9 bases in between. Germline-derived CDR1 and CDR2 are MNHNY and SVGAGI (reference sequence). This CDR3 is 12 amino acids long. CDR3 nucleotides: TGTGCCAGCCGTCAGGATTCCTACGAGCAGTACTTC. This translates into CASRQDSYEQYF.

The rearrangement joins TRBV28 to TRBJ2-7; 16 bases line up with TRBD2. This CDR3 has 17 residues. V dropped 4 bases and J dropped 2; count of bases not matched to a gene: 5. The germline CDR1 and CDR2 sequences are MDHEN and SYDVKM. The CDR3 is CASSSTGTSGGAYEQYF. As DNA, the CDR3 is TGTGCCAGCAGTTCCACCGGGACTAGCGGGGGGGCCTACGAGCAGTACTTC.

The chain joins TRBV5-1 to TRBJ1-1; D is possibly TRBD1 (6 bases). Germline V lookup: CDR1 SGHRS, CDR2 YFSETQ. The CDR3 runs to 14 residues. Trimming cost V 0 bases and J 1 base, with 7 bases left between them. CDR3 nucleotide sequence: TGCGCCAGCAGCTTGGCGGACAGGAACACTGAAGCTTTCTTT. Encoded protein: CASSLADRNTEAFF.

This chain connects TRBV27 to TRBJ2-7, with 12 bases aligning to TRBD2. The V segment lost 4 bases and the J segment 5 bases; nucleotides outside the gene matches: 9. The CDR3 contains 16 residues. CDR1 is MNHEY and CDR2 is SMNVEV in the germline V gene (reference sequence). The CDR3 DNA reads as TGTGCCAGCAGTTCCCACCTCGGACTAGCGGGGAACGAGCAGTACTTC. Translating it yields CASSSHLGLAGNEQYF.

This clone was recorded a few times. The chain combines TRBV2 with TRBJ2-2; TRBD1 aligns across 8 bases. Looked up from germline, CDR1 is SNHLY and CDR2 is FYNNEI. This CDR3 region has 15 residues. The V and J ends lost 4 bases and 5 bases, in that order; junction bases with no gene match: 6. CDR3 bases: TGTGCCAGCAGTGTGACAGGGGTGAATACCGGGGAGCTGTTTTTT. Translated, it gives CASSVTGVNTGELFF.

This rearrangement joins TRBV7-2 to TRBJ2-1; D might be TRBD1 (5 bases). V gave up 8 bases and J gave up 7 bases, with 18 bases separating them. CDR3 size: 14 residues. CDR1 is SGHTA, CDR2 FQGNSA, per germline. The CDR3 sequence: CASPARALINEQFF. Here the CDR3 DNA reads TGTGCCAGCCCCGCCAGGGCCCTAATTAATGAGCAGTTCTTC.

The gene calls are TRBV19 and TRBJ2-5; 8 positions match TRBD2. The CDR3 runs 16 residues. The germline CDR1 and CDR2 sequences are LNHDA and SQIVND (reference sequence). The V and J ends lost 3 bases and 2 bases, in that order; junction bases with no gene match: 8. The DNA for the CDR3 is TGTGCCAGTAGTATTTTTACGGGGGGGGCACAAGAGACCCAGTACTTC. Translation gives CASSIFTGGAQETQYF. The variable domain in full, with the rest retrieved from reference TRBV19 and TRBJ2-5, is DGGITQSPKYLFRKEGQNVTLSCEQNLNHDAMYWYRQDPGQGLRLIYYSQIVNDFQKGDIAEGYSVSREKKESFPLTVTSAQKNPTAFYLCASSIFTGGAQETQYFGPGTRLLVL.